This T cell receptor beta chain is from a study of blood T cells in healthy people across ages. This clonotype was counted only a few times. With a J-beta primer mix and a sample-barcoded 5' primer, a second PCR ran about 7 to 11 cycles. MiXCR was run by TCRdb on the 5' RACE reads, yielding one entry per CDR3 protein. This table has over 600,000 distinct CDR3 sequences, about 42% appearing once. Deletions cut 2 bases from V and 5 bases from J, with 6 bases between. CDR3 length: 12 residues. The TCR was taken from a man older than 75 in good health. The chain carries TRBV12-3 or TRBV12-4 and TRBJ1-2; D call uncertain. Source material: blood. The CDR3 DNA reads as TGTGCCAGCAGTTTACAGTCTTATGGCTACACCTTC. It encodes CASSLQSYGYTF.